This passage covers 18 T cell receptor beta chains from one sample sequenced in a study of regulatory T cells in long-lasting Graves disease. Time point of the sample: persistent/refractory GD, antithyroid drugs over 5 years with positive TRAb. PBMC-extracted RNA yielded the TCR library. Combining iRepertoire HTBI primers with Arm-PCR of CDR3 regions, the authors built TCR beta libraries. Each CDR3 protein gets one entry after TCRdb re-called the multiplex PCR reads with MiXCR. The table has around 400,000 distinct CDR3 sequences, 21% seen once. The material was peripheral blood mononuclear cells (PBMCs), obtained when the disease was refractory, from a patient treated with antithyroid drugs. The receptors originated from a female donor with Graves disease.

This clonotype showed up many times. The CDR3 sequence is CASSGTRGQGSYEQYF. The CDR3 DNA is TGTGCCAGCAGTGGGACCCGGGGACAAGGGTCCTACGAGCAGTACTTC. The rearrangement links TRBV28 to TRBJ2-7, with a tentative D call TRBD1 (6 bases). The CDR3 has 16 amino acids. Germline loops: CDR1 MDHEN, CDR2 SYDVKM. V was cut by 5 bases and J by 1 base, with 18 bases left in between. Using reference TRBV28 and TRBJ2-7 for the parts outside the CDR3, the full variable domain is DVKVTQSSRYLVKRTGEKVFLECVQDMDHENMFWYRQDPGLGLRLIYFSYDVKMKEKGDIPEGYSVSREKKERFSLILESASTNQTSMYLCASSGTRGQGSYEQYFGPGTRLTVT.

Here the CDR3 reads CASSFATGGNGYTF. CDR3 in DNA: TGTGCCAGCAGTTTCGCGACAGGGGGCAATGGCTACACCTTC. The chain employs TRBV12-3 or TRBV12-4 and TRBJ1-2; TRBD1 matches at 10 bases. After removal of 3 bases from V and 6 bases from J, the junction contained 4 bases not matched to a gene. This CDR3 spans 14 amino acids.

This clonotype appeared a few times. The chain joins TRBV20-1 to TRBJ1-5; TRBD1 matches 12 bases. V lost 6 bases, J lost 5 bases, and 8 bases stayed unmatched. CDR3 length: 15 amino acids. The germline CDR1 and CDR2 sequences are DFQATT and SNEGSKA (reference sequence). CDR3 in amino acids: CSAPQGTGGDQPQHF. CDR3 sequence (DNA): TGCAGTGCCCCTCAGGGGACAGGGGGCGATCAGCCCCAGCATTTT.

This clonotype has ten or more counts. V is TRBV7-6 and J is TRBJ2-5; D gene unclear. The germline V and J ends were trimmed by 2 bases and 5 bases, with 15 bases remaining between them. CDR3 size: 15 residues. The germline V gene has CDR1 SGHVS and CDR2 FNYEAQ. CDR3 loop: CASSLNAASRETQYF. Written as DNA, the CDR3 is TGTGCCAGCAGCTTAAATGCGGCGAGCCGGGAGACCCAGTACTTC.

The CDR3 reads CASSVGVGPLYEQYF. DNA for the CDR3: TGTGCCAGCAGCGTAGGGGTAGGACCACTCTACGAGCAGTACTTC. The rearrangement links TRBV9 to TRBJ2-7; D gene unclear. CDR1 and CDR2 (germline): SGDLS, YYNGEE. The CDR3 extends over 15 amino acids. The V and J ends lost 0 bases and 3 bases respectively, with 13 bases between them. The full variable domain, completed using reference TRBV9 and TRBJ2-7, is DSGVTQTPKHLITATGQRVTLRCSPRSGDLSVYWYQQSLDQGLQFLIQYYNGEERAKGNILERFSAQQFPDLHSELNLSSLELGDSALYFCASSVGVGPLYEQYFGPGTRLTVT.

This clonotype was recorded many times. The chain combines TRBV28 with TRBJ2-5; possibly TRBD1 for D (6 bases). This CDR3 is 14 amino acids long. V was cut by 3 bases and J by 4 bases, with 12 bases left in between. Germline CDR1 MDHEN, CDR2 SYDVKM. The CDR3 is CASSLAVGAETQYF. The CDR3 nucleotides are TGTGCCAGCAGTTTGGCTGTGGGGGCAGAGACCCAGTACTTC.

The sample holds a few counts of this clonotype. The chain combines TRBV5-1 with TRBJ2-3; 11 bases match TRBD2. The J segment lost 5 bases and the V segment lost 0 bases, leaving 5 bases of the junction unmatched. The germline CDR1 and CDR2 sequences are SGHRS and YFSETQ. This CDR3 spans 16 amino acids. CDR3 protein: CASSLELAGVIDTQYF. DNA of the CDR3: TGCGCCAGCAGCTTGGAACTAGCGGGAGTTATAGATACGCAGTATTTT.

The sample holds many counts of this clonotype. The rearrangement links TRBV13 to TRBJ2-7; tentatively, D is TRBD2 (6 bases). This CDR3 spans 13 amino acids. Trimming took off 5 bases at V and 6 bases at J, with 14 bases between the two ends. Germline V gives CDR1 PRHDT, CDR2 FYEKMQ (reference sequence). The CDR3 DNA reads TGTGCCAGCAGCCCCATCACCGGGGGCGAGCAGTACTTC. This gives the protein CASSPITGGEQYF. The whole variable domain, remainder taken from reference TRBV13 and TRBJ2-7, is AAGVIQSPRHLIKEKRETATLKCYPIPRHDTVYWYQQGPGQDPQFLISFYEKMQSDKGSIPDRFSAQQFSDYHSELNMSSLELGDSALYFCASSPITGGEQYFGPGTRLTVT.

The chain links TRBV7-3 to TRBJ1-2; D is unresolved. The V gene's germline CDR1 is SGHTA and CDR2 FQGTGA. This CDR3 spans 14 amino acids. V was pared by 0 bases and J by 6 bases, with 11 bases between. In nucleotides, the CDR3 is TGTGCCAGCAGCTTAACAGCGTCCGGGGATGGCTACACCTTC. It is translated as CASSLTASGDGYTF. The full variable domain, its missing parts supplied by reference TRBV7-3 and TRBJ1-2, is GAGVSQTPSNKVTEKGKYVELRCDPISGHTALYWYRQSLGQGPEFLIYFQGTGAADDSGLPNDRFFAVRPEGSVSTLKIQRTERGDSAVYLCASSLTASGDGYTFGSGTRLTVV.

The CDR3 bases are TGTGCCAGCAGTGCAATCCGGGACAGAACAACCGGGGAGCTGTTTTTT. Encoded protein: CASSAIRDRTTGELFF. The chain couples TRBV28 to TRBJ2-2, with 7 bases aligning to TRBD1. The length of the CDR3 is 16 residues. The junction had 11 bases not matched to a gene; V was cut back by 5 bases and J by 5 bases. The germline V gene has CDR1 MDHEN and CDR2 SYDVKM.

This clonotype was picked up many times. The chain recombines TRBV27 with TRBJ2-7, with 8 bases identical to TRBD2. The CDR3 is 14 residues long. Trimming cost V 5 bases and J 2 bases; bases outside gene matches: 5. Germline assignment: CDR1 MNHEY and CDR2 SMNVEV (reference sequence). The CDR3 sequence is CASSPSGSTYEQYF. CDR3 coding DNA: TGTGCCAGCAGTCCTAGCGGGTCAACCTACGAGCAGTACTTC.

This clonotype was seen a few times. Just one base apart from a much larger clone, this may be a read error. The gene calls are TRBV2 and TRBJ2-2; 8 bases agree with TRBD2. With 10 bases clipped from V and 7 bases from J, the junction kept 14 bases outside the gene matches. Germline CDR1 SNHLY, CDR2 FYNNEI. The CDR3 runs to 15 residues. The CDR3 DNA reads as TGTGCCAACAGATCGGTATCCGGGAGGGGCGGGGAGCTGTTTTTT. Its protein product is CANRSVSGRGGELFF.

The chain uses TRBV12-3 or TRBV12-4 and TRBJ2-1; perhaps TRBD2 as D (7 bases). This CDR3 is built from 14 residues. Deletions cut 5 bases from V and 6 bases from J, with 14 bases between. CDR3 DNA sequence: TGTGCCAGCAGTCCGAGTAGGGGGGGCAATGAGCAGTTCTTC. Translated: CASSPSRGGNEQFF.

This clonotype was found a few times. The chain uses TRBV12-3 or TRBV12-4 and TRBJ1-5, with no clear D. Trimming cost V 8 bases and J 2 bases, with 19 bases left between them. The CDR3 is made up of 16 amino acids. DNA of the CDR3: TGTGCCAGCGTTGGGCCTGCGACCGCGGGCAATCAGCCCCAGCATTTT. Translated: CASVGPATAGNQPQHF.

This clonotype was counted ten times or more. The V call is TRBV28, the J call TRBJ1-1, with 11 nucleotides matching TRBD1. The CDR3 is 17 residues long. V lost 7 bases to trimming and J lost 4 bases; unmatched junction nucleotides: 14. Germline V lookup: CDR1 MDHEN, CDR2 SYDVKM. CDR3 DNA: TGTGCCAGCACCGCGTCCCCGGGACAGGGGGTAGGCACTGAAGCTTTCTTT. It is translated as CASTASPGQGVGTEAFF.

The chain carries TRBV29-1 and TRBJ2-2; D is unresolved. The germline V and J ends were trimmed by 4 bases and 4 bases, with 4 bases remaining between them. The CDR3 sequence is 11 residues long. Germline V gene sequence: CDR1 SQVTM, CDR2 ANQGSEA. The CDR3 here is CSVVFTGELFF. The CDR3 DNA reads as TGCAGCGTTGTGTTCACCGGGGAGCTGTTTTTT.

The rearrangement uses TRBV9 and TRBJ2-1; perhaps TRBD2 as D (6 bases). This CDR3 is built from 19 residues. Germline assignment: CDR1 SGDLS and CDR2 YYNGEE. Trimming stripped 4 bases from V and 3 bases from J, with 26 bases between. The chain's CDR3 is CASSSKSQRWASDYNEQFF. In nucleotides, the CDR3 is TGTGCCAGCAGCTCCAAAAGCCAACGTTGGGCTAGCGACTACAATGAGCAGTTCTTC.

In its sample, this clonotype was seen many times. V is TRBV12-3 or TRBV12-4 and J is TRBJ2-5; D gene ambiguous. The CDR3 is 14 amino acids. V was cut by 1 base and J by 6 bases, with 12 bases left in between. CDR3 nucleotides: TGTGCCAGCAGTTTAGTAGGGATTGACAAGACCCAGTACTTC. Translating gives CASSLVGIDKTQYF.